This is a list of T cell receptor beta chains from one sample in a study of HIV-infected patients and healthy controls. In TCRdb, the 5' RACE reads were re-called with MiXCR into one record per CDR3 protein. The top ten clones hold 1.1% to 1.5% of a sample with some 70,000 distinct CDR3 sequences, roughly a fifth of them seen once. What was sequenced was CD4+ T cells from blood. The receptor set was obtained from a human donor in good health. CDR3s include the opening cysteine and the closing phenylalanine or tryptophan. D genes are given only for firm matches. Clone size, where shown, is once, few, many, or a class for clones that have expanded.

>.|.|TRBJ1-1|TRBV18
CASSPGYTEAFF
TGTGCCAGCTCACCGGGGTACACTGAAGCTTTCTTT
>.|few|TRBJ2-7|TRBV20-1
CSARLTVRGEQYF
TGCAGTGCTAGGTTGACGGTCCGGGGCGAGCAGTACTTC
>.|many|TRBJ1-1|TRBV15
CATSRDPTGIMNTEAFF
TGTGCCACCAGCAGAGATCCCACGGGGATCATGAACACTGAAGCTTTCTTT
>.|many|TRBJ1-1|TRBV4-1
CASSQAAGDGTEAFF
TGCGCCAGCAGCCAAGCGGCAGGGGACGGCACTGAAGCTTTCTTT
>.|many|TRBJ2-7|TRBV6-5
CASSKQGSYEQYF
TGTGCCAGCAGTAAGCAGGGGTCCTACGAGCAGTACTTC
>TRBD1|many|TRBJ1-1|TRBV7-9
CASSPPGGQGVAEAFF
TGTGCCAGCAGCCCCCCGGGAGGACAGGGAGTGGCTGAAGCTTTCTTT
>.|many|TRBJ1-1|TRBV2
CASGPLGAGTEAFF
TGTGCCAGCGGACCGCTGGGGGCTGGCACTGAAGCTTTCTTT
>TRBD2|.|TRBJ2-7|TRBV12-3/TRBV12-4
CASRQSGNSYEQYF
TGTGCCAGCAGACAAAGCGGGAATAGCTACGAGCAGTACTTC
>.|.|TRBJ1-3|TRBV20-1
CSASRSGAEGNTIYF
TGCAGTGCCTCTAGGTCGGGGGCGGAGGGAAACACCATATATTTT
>.|few|TRBJ2-1|TRBV24-1
CATSDTPGGLYNEQFF
TGTGCCACCAGTGATACCCCAGGGGGACTATACAATGAGCAGTTCTTC
>.|.|TRBJ1-4|TRBV5-1
CASSLVGRHEKLFF
TGCGCCAGCAGCTTGGTCGGGAGGCATGAAAAACTGTTTTTT
>TRBD2|few|TRBJ2-1|TRBV28
CASSYVAGTYNEQFF
TGTGCCAGCAGTTACGTAGCGGGAACCTACAATGAGCAGTTCTTC
>.|few|TRBJ1-2|TRBV6-2/TRBV6-3
CASSYSQGLNYGYTF
TGTGCCAGCAGTTACTCCCAGGGATTAAACTATGGCTACACCTTC
>TRBD1|once|TRBJ2-7|TRBV11-2
CASSIPGQGDYEQYF
TGTGCCAGCAGCATCCCGGGACAGGGGGATTACGAGCAGTACTTC